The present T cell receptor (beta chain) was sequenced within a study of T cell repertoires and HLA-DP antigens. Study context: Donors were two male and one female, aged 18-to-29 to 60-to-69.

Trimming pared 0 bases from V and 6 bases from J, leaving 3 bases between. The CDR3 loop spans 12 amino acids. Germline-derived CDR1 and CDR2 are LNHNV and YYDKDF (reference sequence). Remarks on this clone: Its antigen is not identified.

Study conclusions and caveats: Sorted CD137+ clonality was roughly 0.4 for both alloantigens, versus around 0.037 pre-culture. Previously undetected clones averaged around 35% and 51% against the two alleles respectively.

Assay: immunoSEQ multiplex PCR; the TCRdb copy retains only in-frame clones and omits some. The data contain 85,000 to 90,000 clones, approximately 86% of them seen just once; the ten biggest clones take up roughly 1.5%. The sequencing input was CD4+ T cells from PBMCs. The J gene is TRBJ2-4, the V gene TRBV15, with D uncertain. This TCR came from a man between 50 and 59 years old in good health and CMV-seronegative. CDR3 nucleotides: TGTGCCACCAGCAGAGAGGGAAACATTCAGTACTTC. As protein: CATSREGNIQYF.